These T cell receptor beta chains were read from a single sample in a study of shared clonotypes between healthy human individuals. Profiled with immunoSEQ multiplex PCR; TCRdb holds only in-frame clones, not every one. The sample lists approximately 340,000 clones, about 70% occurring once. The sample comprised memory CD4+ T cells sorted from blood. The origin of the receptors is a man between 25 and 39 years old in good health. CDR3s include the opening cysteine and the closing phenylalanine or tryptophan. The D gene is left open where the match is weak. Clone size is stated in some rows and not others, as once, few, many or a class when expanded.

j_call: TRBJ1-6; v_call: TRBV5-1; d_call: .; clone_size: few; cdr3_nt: TGCGCCAGCAGCTCTCTTGGGGCATGGAATTCACCCCTCCACTTT; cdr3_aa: CASSSLGAWNSPLHF
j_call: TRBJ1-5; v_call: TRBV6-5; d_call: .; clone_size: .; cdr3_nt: TGTGCCACCTTCCGGGGACCCGGCCTCAATCAGCCCCAGCATTTT; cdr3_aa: CATFRGPGLNQPQHF
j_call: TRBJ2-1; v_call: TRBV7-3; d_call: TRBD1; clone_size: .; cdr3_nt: TGTGCCAGCAGCTTCGGACAGGGGCCTTACAATGAGCAGTTCTTC; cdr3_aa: CASSFGQGPYNEQFF
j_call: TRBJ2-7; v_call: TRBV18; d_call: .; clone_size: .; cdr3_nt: TGTGCCAGCTCAGAAACCGCCGAGCAGTACTTC; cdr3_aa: CASSETAEQYF
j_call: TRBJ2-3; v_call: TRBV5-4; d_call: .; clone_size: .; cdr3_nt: TGTGCCAGCAGCCGAGCCGGGGGCGGCGCAGATACGCAGTATTTT; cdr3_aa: CASSRAGGGADTQYF
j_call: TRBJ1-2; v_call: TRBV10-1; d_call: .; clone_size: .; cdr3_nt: TGCGCCAGCAGTGAGTCGGGGGGGCATGGCTACACCTTC; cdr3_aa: CASSESGGHGYTF
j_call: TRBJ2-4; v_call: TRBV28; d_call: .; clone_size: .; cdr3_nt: TGTGCCAGCAGTTTCGTCCTGCGAAACATTCAGTACTTC; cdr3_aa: CASSFVLRNIQYF
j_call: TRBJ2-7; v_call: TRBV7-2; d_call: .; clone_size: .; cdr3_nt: TGTGCCAGCAGCCCTCGCTCGGCCAGCGCAAGTTTCTACGAGCAGTACTTC; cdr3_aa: CASSPRSASASFYEQYF
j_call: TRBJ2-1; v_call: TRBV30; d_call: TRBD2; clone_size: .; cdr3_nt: TGTGCCTGGAGTCGGACCGGGACTAGCGCCTACAATGAGCAGTTCTTC; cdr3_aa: CAWSRTGTSAYNEQFF
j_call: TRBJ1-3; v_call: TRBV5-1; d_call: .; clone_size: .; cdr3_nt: TGCGCCAGCAGCTTAGGCACGGGAAACACCATATATTTT; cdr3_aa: CASSLGTGNTIYF
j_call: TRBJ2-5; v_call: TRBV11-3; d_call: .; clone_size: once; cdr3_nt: TGTGCCAGCAGCTTAGGCGCCCCACCACGGCGGGAAGAGACCCAGTACTTC; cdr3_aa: CASSLGAPPRREETQYF
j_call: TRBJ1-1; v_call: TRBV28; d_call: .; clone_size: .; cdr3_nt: TGTGCCAGTCTAGCTGCCGGGGGCGGGTCAGGAGCTTTCTTT; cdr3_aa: CASLAAGGGSGAFF
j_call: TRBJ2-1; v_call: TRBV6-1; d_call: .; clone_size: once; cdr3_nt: TGTGCCAGCCGACTAGTCGGGAAGAATGAGCAGTTCTTC; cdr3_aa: CASRLVGKNEQFF
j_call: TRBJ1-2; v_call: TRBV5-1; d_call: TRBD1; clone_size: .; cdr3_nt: TGCGCCAGCAGTGAAGTCGGGACACAGGGGGGAACCTTC; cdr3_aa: CASSEVGTQGGTF
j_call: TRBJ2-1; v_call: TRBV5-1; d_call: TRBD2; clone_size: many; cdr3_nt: TGCGCCAGCAGCTGGGGACTAGCGGGAGGTGGTGAGCAGTTCTTC; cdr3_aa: CASSWGLAGGGEQFF
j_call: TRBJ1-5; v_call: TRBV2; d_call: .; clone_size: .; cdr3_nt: TGTGCCAGCCAAACAGGAAATAGCAATCAGCCCCAGCATTTT; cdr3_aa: CASQTGNSNQPQHF
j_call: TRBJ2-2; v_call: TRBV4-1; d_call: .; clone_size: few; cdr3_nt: TGCGCCAGCAGCCAGCTCCTGAACACCGGGGAGCTGTTTTTT; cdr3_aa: CASSQLLNTGELFF
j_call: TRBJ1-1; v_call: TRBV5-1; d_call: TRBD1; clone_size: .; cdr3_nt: TGCGCCAGCAGCTCCAGACAGGGACTGAACACTGAAGCTTTCTTT; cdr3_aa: CASSSRQGLNTEAFF
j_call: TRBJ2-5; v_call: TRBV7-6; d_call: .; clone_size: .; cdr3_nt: TGTGCCAGCAGCTTGCAAATCCAAGAGACCCAGTACTTC; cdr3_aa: CASSLQIQETQYF
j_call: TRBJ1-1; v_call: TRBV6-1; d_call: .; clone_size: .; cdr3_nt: TGTGCCAGCAGAGTATGGGGAGATAACACTGAAGCTTTCTTT; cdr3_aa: CASRVWGDNTEAFF
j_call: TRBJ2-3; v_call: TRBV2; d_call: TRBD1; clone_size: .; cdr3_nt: TGTGCCAGCAGTGGACGCAGGGGGATCACAGATACGCAGTATTTT; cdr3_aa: CASSGRRGITDTQYF
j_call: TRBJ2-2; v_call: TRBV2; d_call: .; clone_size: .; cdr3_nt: TGTGCCAGCCTCTCCCTAAGGTGGGACGGAAGAACAGAGCTGTTTTTT; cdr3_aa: CASLSLRWDGRTELFF
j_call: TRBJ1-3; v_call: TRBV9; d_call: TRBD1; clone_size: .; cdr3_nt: TGTGCCAGCAGCGTCAGACAGGGGCCTGGAAACACCATATATTTT; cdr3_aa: CASSVRQGPGNTIYF
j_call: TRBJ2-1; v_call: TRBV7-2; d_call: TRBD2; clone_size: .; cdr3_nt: TGTGCCAGCAGCTTAGAGCTAGCGGGAGGCAATGAGCAGTTCTTC; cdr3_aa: CASSLELAGGNEQFF
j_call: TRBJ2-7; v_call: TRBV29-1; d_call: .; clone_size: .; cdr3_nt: TGCAGCGTTGAAGATCCGGGGGCCTTATACGAGCAGTACTTC; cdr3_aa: CSVEDPGALYEQYF
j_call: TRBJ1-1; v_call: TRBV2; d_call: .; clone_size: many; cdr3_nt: TGTGCCAGCAGTGGACAGATGAACACTGAAGCTTTCTTT; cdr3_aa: CASSGQMNTEAFF
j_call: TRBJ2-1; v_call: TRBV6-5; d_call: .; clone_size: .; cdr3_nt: TGTGCCAGCAGGGAGATTAACTACAATGAGCAGTTCTTC; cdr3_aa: CASREINYNEQFF
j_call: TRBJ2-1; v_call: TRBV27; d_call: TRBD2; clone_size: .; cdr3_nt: TGTGCCGGCAGACCAACTGGCGGGAGCGGGGGATACAATGAGCAGTTCTTC; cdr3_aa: CAGRPTGGSGGYNEQFF